The 32 T cell receptor beta chains below all came from one sample that was sequenced in a study of CD8 T cells in ankylosing spondylitis. Whole-study results and caveats: One TCR beta motif, made up of roughly 8 highly homologous variants, appeared characteristic of ankylosing spondylitis blood.

No antigens are known for them. In TCRdb, the 5' RACE reads were re-called with MiXCR into one record per CDR3 protein. The table lists fewer than 550,000 distinct CDR3 sequences, approximately 5% of them singletons, with approximately 3.5% in the top ten. Input material: blood, either unsorted or a sorted T cell fraction (not recorded which). These receptors came from a male donor with ankylosing spondylitis.

This clonotype was seen repeatedly, ten times or more. V is TRBV29-1 and J is TRBJ2-5, with D uncertain. Germline-derived CDR1 and CDR2 are SQVTM and ANQGSEA. CDR3 length: 18 amino acids. Trimming took off 4 bases at V and 5 bases at J, with 29 bases between the two ends. Here the CDR3 reads CSVVEGWVEALSVETQYF. CDR3 bases: TGCAGCGTTGTTGAAGGGTGGGTAGAGGCCCTTTCGGTGGAGACCCAGTACTTC.

V gene TRBV5-6 combines with J gene TRBJ2-6; D ambiguous. This CDR3 region has 18 residues. In germline, CDR1 is SGHDT, CDR2 YYEEEE. V lost 4 bases and J lost 0, with 17 bases in between. Written as DNA, the CDR3 is TGTGCCAGCAGCAGCCTGATCGTTAGAGTCTCTGGGGCCAACGTCCTGACTTTC. Its translation: CASSSLIVRVSGANVLTF.

This clonotype was recorded at least ten times. The V gene is TRBV15, the J gene TRBJ2-5; D is unclear. The V gene lost 2 bases and the J gene lost 2 bases, with 6 bases spanning the gap. The germline V gene has CDR1 LNHNV and CDR2 YYDKDF (reference sequence). This CDR3 comprises 13 residues. The CDR3: CATSRRSQETQYF. The CDR3 coding sequence is TGTGCCACCAGCAGACGGAGTCAAGAGACCCAGTACTTC.

J is TRBJ2-2 and V is TRBV29-1, with D unclear. V was cut by 7 bases and J by 6 bases, with 9 bases left in between. The CDR3 is made up of 11 amino acids. The germline V gene has CDR1 SQVTM and CDR2 ANQGSEA. CDR3 in amino acids: CSAAGPGELFF. CDR3 nucleotide sequence: TGCAGCGCTGCTGGTCCCGGGGAGCTGTTTTTT.

This clonotype was counted ten times or more. The chain links TRBV5-1 to TRBJ1-1; D is ambiguous. Germline V gives CDR1 SGHRS, CDR2 YFSETQ. The CDR3 sequence is 13 residues long. Trimming removed 3 bases at V and 5 bases at J, with 11 bases between. The chain's CDR3 is CASSSPDGTEAFF. The CDR3, as DNA: TGCGCCAGCAGCTCTCCCGATGGGACTGAAGCTTTCTTT.

This clonotype was seen repeatedly, ten times or more. The DNA of the CDR3 is TGTGCCAGCAGTTGGGACAGGAATCAGCCCCAGCATTTT. This codes for CASSWDRNQPQHF. This chain joins TRBV6-2 or TRBV6-3 and TRBJ1-5, with TRBD1 matching over 8 bases. Germline V gene lookup returns CDR1 MNHEY and CDR2 SVGEGT. V lost 4 bases, J lost 4 bases, and 0 bases stayed unmatched. This CDR3 comprises 13 residues.

This clonotype occurred a few times. This sequence joins TRBV10-3 and TRBJ2-4; 8 nucleotides line up with TRBD2. Germline CDR1 reads ENHRY; CDR2 reads SYGVKD. Germline trimming cut 8 bases from V and 8 bases from J; bases unmatched to any gene: 14. The CDR3 has 15 residues. The CDR3 loop is CAISLNGGVGDIQYF. The CDR3 region has the DNA TGTGCCATCTCCCTCAACGGGGGGGTTGGGGACATTCAGTACTTC.

At least ten counts were recorded for this clonotype. The J gene is TRBJ2-3, the V gene TRBV7-2; a weak D match, TRBD1 (5 bases). Germline lookup yields CDR1 SGHTA and CDR2 FQGNSA. V lost 0 bases to trimming and J lost 6 bases, with 10 bases between them. CDR3 length: 14 residues. CDR3 residues: CASSLAQGGDTQYF. The CDR3, as DNA: TGTGCCAGCAGCTTAGCCCAGGGTGGCGATACGCAGTATTTT.

This chain links TRBV4-3 with TRBJ2-2; 7 bases match TRBD2. There are 16 residues in the CDR3. V lost 1 base and J lost 4; bases outside the gene matches: 6. The germline CDR1 and CDR2 sequences are LGHNA and YSLEER. Written as DNA, the CDR3 is TGCGCCAGCAGCCAAGCGGGCGGGAGTGGCACCGGGGAGCTGTTTTTT. Translation gives CASSQAGGSGTGELFF.

This clonotype was detected many times. This sequence joins TRBV24-1 and TRBJ2-3, with 8 positions matching TRBD1. The CDR3 consists of 16 residues. The germline CDR1 and CDR2 sequences are KGHDR and SFDVKD. V lost 5 bases and J lost 0; bases outside the gene matches: 6. CDR3 nucleotide sequence: TGTGCCACCAGTGTCAGGACAGGGCCTAGCACAGATACGCAGTATTTT. Protein: CATSVRTGPSTDTQYF.

V usage is TRBV24-1 and J usage is TRBJ2-1; 7 bases line up with TRBD2. The CDR3 contains 18 residues. Germline-derived CDR1 and CDR2 are KGHDR and SFDVKD. The V gene end was trimmed by 2 bases and the J gene end by 7 bases; junction bases not matched to a gene: 16. The CDR3: CATSDSRPRDYNLNEQFF. The CDR3 bases are TGTGCCACCAGTGATTCCCGGCCCCGGGACTACAACCTAAATGAGCAGTTCTTC.

This clonotype was seen ten or more times. This chain links TRBV7-2 with TRBJ1-1; D is uncertain. Germline V lookup: CDR1 SGHTA, CDR2 FQGNSA. The CDR3 loop spans 14 amino acids. V lost 0 bases to trimming and J lost 3 bases, with 8 bases between them. The CDR3 region has the DNA TGTGCCAGCAGCTTAGCCAACACTTACACTGAAGCTTTCTTT. Translated, it gives CASSLANTYTEAFF.

This clonotype showed up many times. V and J are TRBV6-5 and TRBJ2-3; D might be TRBD2 (5 bases). CDR3 length: 15 amino acids. The germline V gene has CDR1 MNHEY and CDR2 SVGAGI. V lost 2 bases to trimming and J lost 4 bases, with 13 bases between them. The CDR3 nucleotides are TGTGCCAGCAGTTACGAGCCAAGCGGTGCAGATACGCAGTATTTT. This codes for CASSYEPSGADTQYF.

This clonotype was counted a few times. In nucleotides, the CDR3 is TGCAGCGTTGAAGGGGCGGGAGGGTTTCGGGATGAGCAGTTCTTC. Residues: CSVEGAGGFRDEQFF. This chain connects TRBV29-1 to TRBJ2-1, with 9 nucleotides matching TRBD2. The CDR3 is 15 residues long. The V gene's germline CDR1 is SQVTM and CDR2 ANQGSEA. V was pared by 1 base and J by 8 bases, with 9 bases of the junction left unmatched.

This clonotype was detected many times. The V and J genes are TRBV29-1 and TRBJ2-3, with no clear D. The germline gives CDR1 SQVTM, CDR2 ANQGSEA. Trimming shortened V by 6 bases and J by 7 bases, and 8 bases separated the two germline ends. The CDR3 spans 10 residues. CDR3 amino acids: CSVGLNTQYF. DNA of the CDR3: TGCAGCGTAGGATTAAATACGCAGTATTTT.

Many counts were recorded for this clonotype. V is TRBV12-3 or TRBV12-4 and J is TRBJ2-5; 9 nucleotides agree with TRBD2. The CDR3 consists of 17 residues. The V gene end was trimmed by 7 bases and the J gene end by 5 bases; junction bases not matched to a gene: 17. CDR3 amino acids: CASNLHLGLAGSETQYF. As DNA, the CDR3 is TGTGCCAGCAACCTTCATCTCGGGCTAGCGGGATCGGAGACCCAGTACTTC.

This clonotype showed up many times. The rearrangement links TRBV4-2 to TRBJ2-7; 11 bases line up with TRBD2. The CDR3 is 18 residues long. With 1 base clipped from V and 2 bases from J, the junction kept 10 bases outside the gene matches. CDR1 and CDR2 from the germline V gene are LGHNA and YNFKEQ. The CDR3 region is CASSQGLGLAGVPYEQYF. In nucleotides, the CDR3 is TGTGCCAGCAGCCAAGGCCTTGGACTAGCGGGCGTCCCCTACGAGCAGTACTTC.

The table lists this clonotype with many counts. The V and J genes are TRBV7-2 and TRBJ2-7; maybe TRBD1 (5 bases). V was pared by 5 bases and J by 0 bases, with 14 bases between. The germline gives CDR1 SGHTA, CDR2 FQGNSA. CDR3 length: 15 amino acids. CDR3 protein: CASSIISDNSYEQYF. The CDR3, as DNA: TGTGCCAGCAGCATCATATCGGACAACTCCTACGAGCAGTACTTC.

A few counts support this clonotype. The V and J genes are TRBV2 and TRBJ2-2; TRBD1 agrees at 10 bases. Trimming cost V 6 bases and J 4 bases; bases outside gene matches: 8. CDR1 and CDR2 (germline): SNHLY, FYNNEI. This CDR3 comprises 16 residues. The CDR3 loop is CASRDRRQGATGELFF. CDR3 in DNA: TGTGCCAGCAGGGACCGACGACAGGGGGCCACCGGGGAGCTGTTTTTT.

This chain connects TRBV11-3 to TRBJ2-2; unclear D gene. This CDR3 has 14 amino acids. V lost 6 bases and J 4 bases, leaving 12 bases between the germline ends. CDR1 and CDR2 (germline): SGHNT, YENEEA. The CDR3: CASRDGPLTGELFF. As DNA, the CDR3 is TGTGCCAGCAGGGACGGACCCCTCACCGGGGAGCTGTTTTTT.

This clonotype was picked up a small number of times. This chain uses TRBV29-1 with TRBJ2-4; 10 bases are shared with TRBD1. CDR3 length: 13 amino acids. CDR1 SQVTM and CDR2 ANQGSEA come from the germline V gene. Trimming took 4 bases from V and 7 from J; bases not matched to a gene: 4. In DNA form, the CDR3 reads TGCAGCGTTGCAGGACAGGGGGTTAACATTCAGTACTTC. It encodes CSVAGQGVNIQYF.

The chain has TRBV6-2 or TRBV6-3 and TRBJ2-7, with D maybe TRBD2 (6 bases). The germline V and J ends were trimmed by 2 bases and 5 bases, with 13 bases remaining between them. The CDR3 is made up of 14 amino acids. Germline V gene data show CDR1 as MNHEY and CDR2 as SVGEGT. The CDR3 sequence: CASSYLPGTHEQYF. The CDR3 region has the DNA TGTGCCAGCAGTTACCTCCCAGGGACTCACGAGCAGTACTTC.

The sample holds many counts of this clonotype. This chain links TRBV25-1 with TRBJ1-4; TRBD1 is a possible D gene (5 bases). Trimming took 3 bases from V and 12 from J, leaving 17 bases between them. Germline CDR1 and CDR2: MGHDK and SYGVNS. The CDR3 is made up of 14 amino acids. CDR3: CASSEPDSRRELFF. The CDR3 nucleotides are TGTGCCAGCAGTGAGCCCGACAGCCGAAGGGAACTGTTTTTT.

This sequence joins TRBV4-2 and TRBJ2-1; 9 positions match TRBD2. The length of the CDR3 is 14 residues. Germline CDR1 is LGHNA and CDR2 is YNFKEQ. V gave up 0 bases and J gave up 6 bases; unmatched junction bases: 0. The CDR3 DNA sequence: TGTGCCAGCAGCCAAGAGCGGGAGGGCAATGAGCAGTTCTTC. Protein product: CASSQEREGNEQFF.

This clonotype has at least ten counts. The chain carries TRBV27 and TRBJ1-1; D unclear. CDR1 and CDR2 from the germline V gene are MNHEY and SMNVEV (reference sequence). This CDR3 spans 15 amino acids. Trimming cost V 3 bases and J 4 bases, with 15 bases left between them. The CDR3: CASSLSTGTATEAFF. The CDR3 DNA is TGTGCCAGCAGTTTGTCGACGGGAACTGCCACTGAAGCTTTCTTT.

This clonotype was seen a handful of times. CDR3 DNA: TGTGCCAGCAGTTCGCAGAGGGGGGGGAATGAGCAGTTCTTC. Translation gives CASSSQRGGNEQFF. The gene calls are TRBV27 and TRBJ2-1; D perhaps matches TRBD2 (7 bases). This CDR3 spans 14 amino acids. Germline V lookup: CDR1 MNHEY, CDR2 SMNVEV (reference sequence). Trimming pared 4 bases from V and 7 bases from J, leaving 14 bases between.

This clonotype was detected ten times or more. The CDR3 sequence: CASSLGSQGSSYEQYF. CDR3 DNA sequence: TGTGCCAGCAGCTTAGGCAGTCAGGGGAGCTCCTACGAGCAGTACTTC. The rearrangement links TRBV13 to TRBJ2-7; D possibly corresponds to TRBD1 (6 bases). CDR3 length: 16 amino acids. V was clipped by 0 bases and J by 0 bases, with 12 bases between them. Looked up from germline, CDR1 is PRHDT and CDR2 is FYEKMQ (reference sequence).

This clonotype has at least ten counts. The V call is TRBV27, the J call TRBJ1-2; 10 bases line up with TRBD1. Trimming cost V 8 bases and J 8 bases; bases outside gene matches: 8. The CDR3 contains 13 residues. CDR1 is MNHEY and CDR2 is SMNVEV in the germline V gene (reference sequence). The CDR3 protein is CASRTGGLAGYTF. CDR3 in DNA: TGTGCCAGCCGGACAGGGGGGTTAGCGGGCTACACCTTC.

The genes are TRBV4-3 and TRBJ2-1, with D maybe TRBD2 (6 bases). Germline-derived CDR1 and CDR2 are LGHNA and YSLEER. CDR3 length equals 14 residues. V lost 8 bases to trimming and J lost 3 bases, with 14 bases between them. The CDR3 DNA reads as TGCGCCAGCCTCGGCGGGATAAACTACAATGAGCAGTTCTTC. It yields the protein CASLGGINYNEQFF.

This clonotype appeared many times. The chain couples TRBV7-2 to TRBJ2-2; no definite D call. The V gene lost 1 base and the J gene lost 10 bases, with 7 bases spanning the gap. The CDR3 is 12 residues long. The germline gives CDR1 SGHTA, CDR2 FQGNSA. CDR3 protein: CASSLVAPELFF. The CDR3 DNA reads as TGTGCCAGCAGCTTAGTGGCCCCGGAGCTGTTTTTT.

The sample holds many counts of this clonotype. The chain has TRBV7-2 and TRBJ2-5; 7 positions match TRBD1. The CDR3 is made up of 12 amino acids. Germline CDR1 and CDR2: SGHTA and FQGNSA. V lost 6 bases to trimming and J lost 4 bases; unmatched junction nucleotides: 2. The CDR3 DNA sequence: TGTGCCAGCAGGGACAGGACAGAGACCCAGTACTTC. Protein sequence: CASRDRTETQYF.

Only a few counts were recorded for this clonotype. This chain uses TRBV7-2 with TRBJ2-1; the D call may be TRBD1 or TRBD2 (5 bases each). The CDR3 loop spans 13 amino acids. V lost 4 bases, J lost 9 bases, and 13 bases lay in between. The germline gives CDR1 SGHTA, CDR2 FQGNSA. CDR3 region: CASSSVRESEQFF. Here the CDR3 DNA reads TGTGCCAGCAGCTCAGTCAGGGAGAGTGAGCAGTTCTTC.